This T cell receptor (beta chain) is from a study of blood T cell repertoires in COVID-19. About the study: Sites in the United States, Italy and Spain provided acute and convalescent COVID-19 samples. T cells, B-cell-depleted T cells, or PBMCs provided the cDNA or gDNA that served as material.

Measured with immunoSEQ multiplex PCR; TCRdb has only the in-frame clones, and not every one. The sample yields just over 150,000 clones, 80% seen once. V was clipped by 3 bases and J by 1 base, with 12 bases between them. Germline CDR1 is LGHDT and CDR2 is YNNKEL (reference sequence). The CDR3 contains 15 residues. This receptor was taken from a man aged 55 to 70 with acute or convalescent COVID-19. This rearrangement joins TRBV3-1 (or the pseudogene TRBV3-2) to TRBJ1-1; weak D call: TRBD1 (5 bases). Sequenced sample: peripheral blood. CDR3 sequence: CASSHSGAGNTEAFF. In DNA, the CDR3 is TGTGCCAGCAGCCATAGTGGGGCAGGGAACACTGAAGCTTTCTTT.